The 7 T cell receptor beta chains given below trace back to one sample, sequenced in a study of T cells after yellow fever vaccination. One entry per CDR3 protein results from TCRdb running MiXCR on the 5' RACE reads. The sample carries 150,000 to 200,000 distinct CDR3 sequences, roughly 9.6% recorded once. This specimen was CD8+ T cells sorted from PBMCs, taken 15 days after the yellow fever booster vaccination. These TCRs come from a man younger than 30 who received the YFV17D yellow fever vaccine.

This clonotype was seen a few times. The CDR3 sequence: CASSVGGHYEQYF. The CDR3, as DNA: TGTGCCAGCAGCGTAGGCGGTCACTACGAGCAGTACTTC. The chain recombines TRBV9 with TRBJ2-7; D unresolved. The germline CDR1 and CDR2 sequences are SGDLS and YYNGEE. V was pared by 0 bases and J by 3 bases, with 7 bases between. The CDR3 has 13 amino acids. Filled out from reference TRBV9 and TRBJ2-7, the complete variable domain reads DSGVTQTPKHLITATGQRVTLRCSPRSGDLSVYWYQQSLDQGLQFLIQYYNGEERAKGNILERFSAQQFPDLHSELNLSSLELGDSALYFCASSVGGHYEQYFGPGTRLTVT.

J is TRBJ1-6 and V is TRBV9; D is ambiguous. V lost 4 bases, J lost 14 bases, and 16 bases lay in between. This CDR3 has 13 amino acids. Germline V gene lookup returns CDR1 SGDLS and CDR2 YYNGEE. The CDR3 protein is CASSPGLPGALHF. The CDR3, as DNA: TGTGCCAGCAGCCCTGGCCTGCCAGGAGCCCTCCACTTT.

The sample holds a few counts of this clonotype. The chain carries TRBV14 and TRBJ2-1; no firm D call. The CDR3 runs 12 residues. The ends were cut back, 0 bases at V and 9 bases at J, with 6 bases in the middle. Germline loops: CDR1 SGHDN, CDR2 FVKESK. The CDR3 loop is CASSQDIREQFF. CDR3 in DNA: TGTGCCAGCAGCCAAGATATACGTGAGCAGTTCTTC.

The DNA of the CDR3 is TGTGCCAGCAGCTTACTCCCGGCGAACACTGAAGCTTTCTTT. Translating gives CASSLLPANTEAFF. This chain links TRBV7-9 with TRBJ1-1; D remains ambiguous. The germline V and J ends were trimmed by 2 bases and 1 base, with 8 bases remaining between them. This CDR3 has 14 residues. Germline V gene sequence: CDR1 SEHNR, CDR2 FQNEAQ (reference sequence).

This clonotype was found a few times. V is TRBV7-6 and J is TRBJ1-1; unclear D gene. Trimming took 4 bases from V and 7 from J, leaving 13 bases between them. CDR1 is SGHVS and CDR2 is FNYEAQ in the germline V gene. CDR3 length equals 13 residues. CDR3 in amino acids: CASSSSPADEAFF. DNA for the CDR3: TGTGCCAGCAGCTCGTCGCCGGCTGATGAAGCTTTCTTT.

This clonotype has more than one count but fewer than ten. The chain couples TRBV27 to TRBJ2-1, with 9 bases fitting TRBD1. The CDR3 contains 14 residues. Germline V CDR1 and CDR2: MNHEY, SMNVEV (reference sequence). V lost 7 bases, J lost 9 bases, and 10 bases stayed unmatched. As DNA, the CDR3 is TGTGCCAGCAATCGACAGGGGGGCGTGGGTGAGCAGTTCTTC. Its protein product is CASNRQGGVGEQFF.

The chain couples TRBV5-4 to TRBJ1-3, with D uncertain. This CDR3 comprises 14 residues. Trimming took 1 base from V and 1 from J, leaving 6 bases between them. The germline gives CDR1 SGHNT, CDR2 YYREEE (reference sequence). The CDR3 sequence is CASSLLPSGNTIYF. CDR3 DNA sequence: TGTGCCAGCAGCTTGCTTCCGTCTGGAAACACCATATATTTT.